This TCR beta chain is drawn from a study of human T cells and chemical hapten exposure. Overall study findings and caveats: Sensitization with DPC brought no change to TCRs above 1 in 1000 in frequency.

The library attached unique molecular identifiers to individual cDNA molecules. The authors' processing: A typical sample had 75,000 to 100,000 TCRs, with roughly 20,000 to 690,600 overall. TCRdb used MiXCR to reprocess the RACE reads, holding one entry per CDR3 protein. The V and J calls follow TCRdb's processing rather than the paper's. The repertoire holds 75,000 to 100,000 distinct CDR3 sequences, roughly an eighth seen once, with approximately 2.1% in the top ten. This clonotype was counted only a few times. The antigen is undetermined. As to time point: patch test 1, 2 weeks after DPC sensitization. Specified treatment: therapeutic diphenylcyclopropenone sensitization with weekly scalp DPC. Total RNA extraction was carried out from unfractionated whole blood. The CDR3 loop spans 15 amino acids. V lost 2 bases to trimming and J lost 3 bases; unmatched junction nucleotides: 3. Germline lookup yields CDR1 MNHEY and CDR2 SVGEGT.

The receptor comes from a middle-aged woman with alopecia areata. Some clones in this sample may be carry-over from other donors' samples. Sample: whole blood, taken in connection with sensitization to the hapten diphenylcyclopropenone (DPC). The V and J genes are TRBV6-2 or TRBV6-3 and TRBJ2-7; 11 bases agree with TRBD2. The CDR3 coding sequence is TGTGCCAGCAGTTACGCTAGCGGGGGGATCTACGAGCAGTACTTC. Translating it yields CASSYASGGIYEQYF.